Listed here are 3 T cell receptor beta chains from one sample, sequenced in a study of beta chain features in type 1 diabetes. The study's findings and limits: The study found moderately but significantly shorter TCRB CDR3s in all four CD4+ subsets of Type 1 diabetes patients.

All of the isolated RNA was reverse transcribed, so expressed TCRB transcripts were sequenced. The repertoire was sequenced with immunoSEQ multiplex PCR; TCRdb's copy has only in-frame clones and lacks some. Of 500,000 to 850,000 clones in the sample, roughly 13% were seen once. These receptors are not linked to any known antigen. The sequencing input was naive CD4+ T cells from blood. The receptors derive from a young man with type 1 diabetes.

The table lists this clone with a few counts. J is TRBJ2-6 and V is TRBV28; no clear D gene. Trimming stripped 5 bases from V and 0 bases from J, with 8 bases between. The germline V gene encodes CDR1 MDHEN and CDR2 SYDVKM. CDR3 length equals 15 residues. The chain's CDR3 is CASSRVISGANVLTF. CDR3 DNA: TGTGCCAGCAGTAGGGTCATCTCTGGGGCCAACGTCCTGACTTTC.

This clone was counted between two and nine times. J is TRBJ1-2 and V is TRBV6-5; a weak D match, TRBD1 (6 bases). CDR3 size: 14 residues. The germline CDR1 and CDR2 sequences are MNHEY and SVGAGI. V lost 6 bases, J lost 6 bases, and 17 bases lay in between. CDR3 nucleotides: TGTGCCAGCAGACCGACCGGGACAAATAATGGCTACACCTTC. Protein sequence: CASRPTGTNNGYTF.

The rearrangement joins TRBV25-1 to TRBJ2-7, with D possibly being TRBD1 (6 bases). CDR3 length equals 13 residues. V shed 5 bases and J shed 4 bases, with 12 bases lying between them. CDR1 and CDR2 from the germline V gene are MGHDK and SYGVNS. The CDR3 DNA reads as TGTGCCAGCAGTTTACAGGGTGGGTACGAGCAGTACTTC. It is translated as CASSLQGGYEQYF.